These 3 T cell receptor beta chains were all obtained from the same sample, sequenced in a study of OX40 agonist ivuxolimab in advanced cancers. Sequencing was performed with immunoSEQ multiplex PCR; in TCRdb, only in-frame clones are kept and a portion is missing. The sample carries approximately 80,000 clones, approximately 89% recorded once. Specimen: CD4+ or CD8+ T cells sorted from blood, collected in a trial of the OX40 agonist ivuxolimab. Receptors originate from an adult with an advanced solid tumor such as melanoma, head and neck, liver or kidney cancer.

The V call is TRBV5-1, the J call TRBJ2-7, with D hard to call. The germline CDR1 and CDR2 sequences are SGHRS and YFSETQ. The V end was cut by 0 bases, the J end by 2 bases, with 9 bases between. CDR3 length: 14 residues. This CDR3 reads CASSLVPGTYEQYF. The CDR3 nucleotides are TGCGCCAGCAGCTTGGTTCCGGGTACCTACGAGCAGTACTTC.

The chain has TRBV30 and TRBJ1-3; possible D gene TRBD1, 5 bases. CDR1 GTSNPN and CDR2 SVGIG come from the germline V gene (reference sequence). The V end lost 5 bases, the J end lost 4 bases, and 18 bases lay between the germline ends. This CDR3 is 15 amino acids long. The CDR3 is CAWAGTSFSGNTIYF. The CDR3 nucleotides are TGTGCCTGGGCCGGGACCTCGTTTTCGGGAAACACCATATATTTT.

The chain has TRBV19 and TRBJ1-4; D call uncertain. The CDR3 has 17 amino acids. Trimming shortened V by 2 bases and J by 10 bases, and 23 bases separated the two germline ends. Germline V gene lookup returns CDR1 LNHDA and CDR2 SQIVND (reference sequence). CDR3 nucleotides: TGTGCCAGTAGTATACAACTTCACGGGCCCCTCGTCGGAAAACTGTTTTTT. Translation: CASSIQLHGPLVGKLFF.